These 27 T cell receptor beta chains were sequenced from one sample in a study of Graves' ophthalmopathy and Graves' hyperthyroidism (dated by TCRdb to 2017 to 2018). Reads for this sample came from an Illumina HiSeq 2000. For repertoire sequencing, TCR beta CDR3 regions were amplified from RNA transcripts. The first round was an RT-PCR using HTBI primers with the Qiagen OneStep RT-PCR kit, and this first round was followed by a second-round multiplex PCR, then size selection and purification. TCRdb reran the public reads through fastp at Q25 and MiXCR, keeping productive beta chains. Entries are consolidated by CDR3 protein sequence, retaining the most common genes and DNA. The sample records fewer than 650,000 distinct CDR3 sequences, 20% to 25% of which are singletons. The top ten constitute more than 5.5% of the sample. The material sequenced was peripheral blood. Source of these receptors: a woman between 18 and 30 years old with stable Graves' hyperthyroidism. Some clones in this sample may be carry-over from other donors' samples. Donor details come from another sample of the same person, matched by shared clones.

V is TRBV28 and J is TRBJ1-1; maybe TRBD1 (5 bases). Germline V gene lookup returns CDR1 MDHEN and CDR2 SYDVKM. V lost 6 bases and J 0 bases, leaving 14 bases between the germline ends. The CDR3 runs 15 residues. CDR3 nucleotides: TGTGCCAGCAGCCTCGCGGGACCGATGAACACTGAAGCTTTCTTT. Residues: CASSLAGPMNTEAFF.

The table lists this clonotype with many counts. The V gene is TRBV4-1, the J gene TRBJ2-7, with D unclear. Trimming shortened V by 4 bases and J by 6 bases, and 16 bases separated the two germline ends. The CDR3 runs to 14 residues. Looked up from germline, CDR1 is MGHRA and CDR2 is YSYEKL. The CDR3 sequence: CASSPRALEVEQYF. The CDR3 DNA is TGCGCCAGCAGCCCCCGAGCCCTAGAGGTCGAGCAGTACTTC.

The sample holds many counts of this clonotype. This chain uses TRBV12-3 or TRBV12-4 with TRBJ1-5; D is undetermined. Trimming cost V 6 bases and J 3 bases, with 9 bases left between them. The CDR3 consists of 13 residues. CDR3 region: CASSPGLNQPQHF. As DNA, the CDR3 is TGTGCCAGCAGCCCCGGGCTCAATCAGCCCCAGCATTTT.

This clonotype showed up many times. V and J are TRBV20-1 and TRBJ2-7, with D perhaps matching TRBD1 (5 bases). Germline assignment: CDR1 DFQATT and CDR2 SNEGSKA (reference sequence). The ends were cut back, 3 bases at V and 1 base at J, with 13 bases in the middle. The CDR3 is 14 residues long. The CDR3 here is CSASKPGRSYEQYF. The CDR3 DNA is TGCAGTGCTAGCAAGCCAGGGCGATCCTACGAGCAGTACTTC.

The chain uses TRBV20-1 and TRBJ2-6; D is undetermined. Germline-derived CDR1 and CDR2 are DFQATT and SNEGSKA (reference sequence). The CDR3 has 18 amino acids. Trimming removed 0 bases from V and 0 bases from J, with 15 bases in between. The CDR3 DNA is TGCAGTGCTAGAGATCATCTAAAGTGGAGCTCTGGGGCCAACGTCCTGACTTTC. Translation: CSARDHLKWSSGANVLTF.

This sequence joins TRBV19 and TRBJ1-2; D is unclear. Germline V CDR1 and CDR2: LNHDA, SQIVND (reference sequence). The CDR3 length is 12 residues. V was shortened by 4 bases and J by 2 bases, with 5 bases between the two germline ends. CDR3 region: CASSTRNYGYTF. The CDR3, as DNA: TGTGCCAGTAGTACCCGAAACTATGGCTACACCTTC.

This clonotype was recorded at least ten times. Its ends do not fully match the called genes, so a read error is possible. This chain uses TRBV2 with TRBJ1-5, with D hard to call. Germline CDR1 and CDR2: SNHLY and FYNNEI. The CDR3 loop spans 13 amino acids. CDR3 sequence: CASSESVNQPQHF. DNA for the CDR3: TGTGCCAGCAGTGAATCGGTTAATCAGCCCCAACATTTT.

This clonotype occurred many times. The chain links TRBV5-8 to TRBJ2-5; tentatively, D is TRBD2 (6 bases). V shed 6 bases and J shed 3 bases, with 15 bases lying between them. This CDR3 comprises 14 residues. The V gene's germline CDR1 is SGHTS and CDR2 YDEGEE. In DNA form, the CDR3 reads TGTGCCAGCAACCGAGAGACGGGGGAAGAGACCCAGTACTTC. Translated: CASNRETGEETQYF. The entire variable domain, with the rest obtained from reference TRBV5-8 and TRBJ2-5, is as follows: EAGVTQSPTHLIKTRGQQATLRCSPISGHTSVYWYQQALGLGLQFLLWYDEGEERNRGNFPPRFSGRQFPNYSSELNVNALELEDSALYLCASNRETGEETQYFGPGTRLLVL.

This clonotype was observed at least ten times. The DNA of the CDR3 is TGCGCCAGCAGACACATCAGGGGGGTTGGCACTGAAGCTTTCTTT. It encodes CASRHIRGVGTEAFF. V and J are TRBV4-1 and TRBJ1-1; 7 bases line up with TRBD1. The CDR3 loop spans 15 amino acids. Germline CDR1 is MGHRA and CDR2 is YSYEKL. V was clipped by 6 bases and J by 4 bases; unmatched bases: 11.

This clonotype was observed many times. The chain couples TRBV6-1 to TRBJ2-7; maybe TRBD2 (7 bases). Germline assignment: CDR1 MNHNS and CDR2 SASEGT. The germline V and J ends were trimmed by 6 bases and 2 bases, with 17 bases remaining between them. The CDR3 contains 15 residues. DNA for the CDR3: TGTGCCAGCAGCCGACTCGGGGGGCTCGCCTACGAGCAGTACTTC. This codes for CASSRLGGLAYEQYF.

This clonotype was found many times. The rearrangement joins TRBV6-5 to TRBJ1-6; possible D gene TRBD1, 5 bases. Germline V gene lookup returns CDR1 MNHEY and CDR2 SVGAGI. The CDR3 sequence is 16 residues long. Trimming shortened V by 0 bases and J by 10 bases, and 16 bases separated the two germline ends. The CDR3 DNA is TGTGCCAGCAGTTACTCAGTCAGGCAGGGAGCCTCACCCCTCCACTTT. This gives the protein CASSYSVRQGASPLHF.

V is TRBV4-1 and J is TRBJ1-1; D is uncertain. This CDR3 spans 14 amino acids. Germline CDR1 and CDR2: MGHRA and YSYEKL. V lost 3 bases to trimming and J lost 2 bases, with 10 bases between them. The CDR3 coding sequence is TGCGCCAGCAGCCACCCAATGGTAAACACTGAAGCTTTCTTT. Its translation: CASSHPMVNTEAFF.

The chain combines TRBV7-9 with TRBJ2-5; D is perhaps TRBD1 or TRBD2 (6 bases each). Trimming cost V 2 bases and J 7 bases, with 14 bases left between them. Per the germline V gene, CDR1 is SEHNR and CDR2 is FQNEAQ (reference sequence). The CDR3 extends over 14 amino acids. CDR3 protein: CASSLSGGGRTQYF. The CDR3 DNA is TGTGCCAGCAGCTTATCTGGAGGGGGAAGGACCCAGTACTTC. The full variable domain, in which reference TRBV7-9 and TRBJ2-5 provide the parts outside the CDR3, is DTGVSQNPRHKITKRGQNVTFRCDPISEHNRLYWYRQTLGQGPEFLTYFQNEAQLEKSRLLSDRFSAERPKGSFSTLEIQRTEQGDSAMYLCASSLSGGGRTQYFGPGTRLLVL.

This clonotype was observed many times. The J gene is TRBJ1-1, the V gene TRBV5-1, with a tentative D call TRBD1 (5 bases). This CDR3 region has 14 residues. Per the germline V gene, CDR1 is SGHRS and CDR2 is YFSETQ. The V and J ends lost 4 bases and 2 bases respectively, with 12 bases between them. For the CDR3, the DNA is TGCGCCAGCAGCGGTCAAGGGGTAAACACTGAAGCTTTCTTT. It encodes CASSGQGVNTEAFF.

As for this clonotype: A single base separates this from a much larger clone, so it may be a read error. This chain joins TRBV27 and TRBJ1-1; D not certain. CDR1 is MNHEY, CDR2 SMNVEV, per germline (reference sequence). The CDR3 loop spans 14 amino acids. CDR3 amino acids: CASSLGWSNTESFF. DNA for the CDR3: TGTGCCAGCAGTTTAGGCTGGTCTAACACTGAATCTTTCTTT.

The V call is TRBV4-1, the J call TRBJ1-6, with D unclear. CDR1 is MGHRA, CDR2 YSYEKL, per germline. CDR3 length: 15 residues. The ends were cut back, 5 bases at V and 7 bases at J, with 15 bases in the middle. The CDR3 loop reads CASSSHREPNSPLHF. The CDR3 DNA reads as TGCGCCAGCAGCTCGCACCGGGAACCCAATTCACCCCTCCACTTT.

This clonotype was seen many times. This chain uses TRBV7-3 with TRBJ2-5, with 9 bases identical to TRBD2. Germline V gene data show CDR1 as SGHTA and CDR2 as FQGTGA. The CDR3 sequence is 15 residues long. V shed 6 bases and J 1 base; nucleotides not matched to a gene: 6. Written as DNA, the CDR3 is TGTGCCAGCAGGGACCCAGCGGGAGGCCAAGAGACCCAGTACTTC. The encoded protein is CASRDPAGGQETQYF.

The chain employs TRBV4-1 and TRBJ1-5; possible D gene TRBD1, 5 bases. V lost 8 bases to trimming and J lost 2 bases, with 13 bases between them. Germline CDR1 is MGHRA and CDR2 is YSYEKL. The CDR3 is made up of 14 amino acids. CDR3 DNA: TGCGCCAGCGCCCGTATGGGGGGCAATCAGCCCCAGCATTTT. Translated: CASARMGGNQPQHF.

This rearrangement joins TRBV7-2 to TRBJ2-7, with 11 positions matching TRBD2. Trimming at V came to 5 bases and at J to 4 bases, leaving 7 bases not matched to a gene. Germline V CDR1 and CDR2: SGHTA, FQGNSA. This CDR3 contains 15 residues. The CDR3 here is CASSLRLAGMYEQYF. CDR3 bases: TGTGCCAGCAGCCTTCGACTAGCGGGAATGTACGAGCAGTACTTC.

This clonotype was detected many times. The chain recombines TRBV29-1 with TRBJ1-1; no clear D. The CDR3 runs 14 residues. The germline CDR1 and CDR2 sequences are SQVTM and ANQGSEA. The V end lost 5 bases, the J end lost 1 base, and 14 bases lay between the germline ends. The CDR3 sequence is CSVIRSPPNTEAFF. The CDR3 DNA is TGCAGCGTTATTCGTAGTCCGCCGAACACTGAAGCTTTCTTT.

This clonotype was seen a few times. J is TRBJ2-4 and V is TRBV18, with 8 bases identical to TRBD1. Germline CDR1 reads KGHSH; CDR2 reads LQKENI. The CDR3 runs to 13 residues. Unmatched junction bases numbered 0, after V lost 4 bases and J lost 4 bases. CDR3 region: CASSRQGKNIQYF. In DNA, the CDR3 is TGTGCCAGCTCACGACAGGGGAAAAACATTCAGTACTTC.

Ten or more counts support this clonotype. The rearrangement links TRBV10-2 to TRBJ1-1; TRBD1 aligns across 9 bases. CDR1 is WSHSY and CDR2 is SAAADI in the germline V gene. V dropped 2 bases and J dropped 10; count of bases not matched to a gene: 11. The CDR3 sequence is 15 residues long. CDR3 protein: CASSEPGQGLPGAFF. In nucleotides, the CDR3 is TGCGCCAGCAGTGAGCCGGGACAGGGCCTGCCAGGAGCTTTCTTT.

This clonotype was seen many times. This chain uses TRBV28 with TRBJ1-2; 7 bases match TRBD1. This CDR3 is built from 14 residues. Germline values: CDR1 MDHEN, CDR2 SYDVKM. Trimming cost V 4 bases and J 5 bases; bases outside gene matches: 7. The CDR3 nucleotides are TGTGCCAGCAGTTGGACTACAGGGGCATATGGCTACACCTTC. It translates to CASSWTTGAYGYTF.

Many counts were recorded for this clonotype. V is TRBV19 and J is TRBJ1-2, with D perhaps matching TRBD1 (5 bases). Germline-derived CDR1 and CDR2 are LNHDA and SQIVND (reference sequence). The V end lost 7 bases, the J end lost 5 bases, and 14 bases lay between the germline ends. There are 13 residues in the CDR3. CDR3: CASNSQGGYGYTF. The CDR3 DNA is TGTGCCAGTAATAGCCAGGGAGGTTATGGCTACACCTTC. The full variable domain, its missing parts supplied by reference TRBV19 and TRBJ1-2, is DGGITQSPKYLFRKEGQNVTLSCEQNLNHDAMYWYRQDPGQGLRLIYYSQIVNDFQKGDIAEGYSVSREKKESFPLTVTSAQKNPTAFYLCASNSQGGYGYTFGSGTRLTVV.

This clonotype was detected ten times or more. This chain connects TRBV19 to TRBJ1-1, with a weak D call TRBD1 (5 bases). V was pared by 5 bases and J by 3 bases, with 16 bases between. There are 15 residues in the CDR3. The V gene's germline CDR1 is LNHDA and CDR2 SQIVND (reference sequence). The CDR3 DNA reads as TGTGCCAGTAGTCTCCAGAGCAGGGTTGACACTGAAGCTTTCTTT. It specifies CASSLQSRVDTEAFF.

J is TRBJ1-1 and V is TRBV12-3 or TRBV12-4; TRBD1 agrees at 8 bases. The CDR3 loop spans 15 amino acids. V was pared by 7 bases and J by 3 bases, with 10 bases of the junction left unmatched. This CDR3 is CASTPGQGWDTEAFF. For the CDR3, the DNA is TGTGCCAGCACTCCCGGACAGGGATGGGACACTGAAGCTTTCTTT.

The chain uses TRBV5-1 and TRBJ1-5; D gene unclear. The CDR3 contains 17 residues. V lost 2 bases and J 3 bases, leaving 18 bases between the germline ends. Germline lookup yields CDR1 SGHRS and CDR2 YFSETQ. For the CDR3, the DNA is TGCGCCAGCAGCTTAGGGCCGATCGGCAGCTACAATCAGCCCCAGCATTTT. This codes for CASSLGPIGSYNQPQHF.